In this sample, the clone carrying this TCR beta chain turned up a few times. Its specificity is not known. Through Arm-PCR of CDR3 regions and iRepertoire HTBI primers, TCR beta libraries were built. TCRdb independently ran MiXCR on the multiplex PCR reads; one entry per CDR3 protein. The profile shows about 430,000 distinct CDR3 sequences, around 16% of them singletons. This entry belongs to a study of regulatory T cells in long-lasting Graves disease. The CDR3 is made up of 16 amino acids. Germline lookup yields CDR1 LNHDA and CDR2 SQIVND (reference sequence). The V and J ends lost 5 bases and 4 bases, in that order; junction bases with no gene match: 11. Study-level results: Gene preferences differed: TRBV28, TRBJ1-2, TRBJ2-5 in persistent cases. Persistent patients shared more public clonotypes (around 3,000) than new patients (more than 900).

Time point reported: newly diagnosed GD, antithyroid drugs for less than 3 months. PBMC-extracted RNA yielded the TCR library. The same data also contributed to another study, on T cells in Graves' hyperthyroidism and ophthalmopathy. According to that study: Separation of ophthalmopathy from stable hyperthyroidism was achieved by a 13 V-J model.

The source is a woman in her forties with Graves disease. The V call is TRBV19, the J call TRBJ2-1; 7 nucleotides agree with TRBD1. The sample in question was peripheral blood mononuclear cells (PBMCs), obtained at new diagnosis, from a patient treated with antithyroid drugs. The CDR3 loop is CASSLIRGQLYNEQFF. In nucleotides, the CDR3 is TGTGCCAGTAGTCTCATCCGGGGACAGCTGTACAATGAGCAGTTCTTC.